This TCR beta chain was sequenced for a study of human T cells and chemical hapten exposure. The length of the CDR3 is 16 residues. The germline gives CDR1 LGHDT, CDR2 YNNKEL (reference sequence). Trimming left V 0 bases short and J 5 bases short, with 17 bases between. Time point noted: pre-sensitization, week 0. Indicated treatment: therapeutic diphenylcyclopropenone sensitization with weekly scalp DPC. TCRdb called the RACE reads again in MiXCR, with one record for every CDR3 protein. The table shows around 300,000 distinct CDR3 sequences, with 5.5% occurring only once. This clonotype has only a few counts.

The gene calls are TRBV3-1 and TRBJ2-7, with D perhaps matching TRBD1 (6 bases). The sequence derives from a woman younger than 30 with alopecia areata. Some clones in this sample may be carry-over from other donors' samples. Sequenced material: whole blood, taken in connection with sensitization to the hapten diphenylcyclopropenone (DPC). CDR3 in amino acids: CASSQDRRQGYDEQYF. CDR3 DNA sequence: TGTGCCAGCAGCCAAGATCGTCGTCAGGGGTACGACGAGCAGTACTTC.